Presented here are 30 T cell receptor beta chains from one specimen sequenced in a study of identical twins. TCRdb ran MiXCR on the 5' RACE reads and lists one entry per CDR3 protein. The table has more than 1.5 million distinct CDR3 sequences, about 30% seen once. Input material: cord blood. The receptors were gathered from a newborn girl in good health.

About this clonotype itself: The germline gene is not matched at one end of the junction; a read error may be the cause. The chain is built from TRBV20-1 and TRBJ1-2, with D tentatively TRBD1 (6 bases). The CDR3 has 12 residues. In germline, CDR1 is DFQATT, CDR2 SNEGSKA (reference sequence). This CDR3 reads CSTRDGTNGYTF. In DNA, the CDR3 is TGCAGTACTAGAGATGGGACAAATGGCTACACCTTC.

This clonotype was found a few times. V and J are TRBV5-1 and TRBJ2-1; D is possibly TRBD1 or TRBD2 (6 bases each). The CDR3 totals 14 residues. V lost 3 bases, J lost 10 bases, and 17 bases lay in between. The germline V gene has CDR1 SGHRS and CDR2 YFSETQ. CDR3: CASSWGDTRSEQFF. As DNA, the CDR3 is TGCGCCAGCAGCTGGGGGGACACCCGCTCGGAGCAGTTCTTC.

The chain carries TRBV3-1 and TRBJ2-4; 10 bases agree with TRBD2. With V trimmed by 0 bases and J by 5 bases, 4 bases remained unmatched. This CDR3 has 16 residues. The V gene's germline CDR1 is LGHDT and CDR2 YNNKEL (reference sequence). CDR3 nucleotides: TGTGCCAGCAGCCAAGAGCTAGCGGGGGCCGAAAACATTCAGTACTTC. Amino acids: CASSQELAGAENIQYF.

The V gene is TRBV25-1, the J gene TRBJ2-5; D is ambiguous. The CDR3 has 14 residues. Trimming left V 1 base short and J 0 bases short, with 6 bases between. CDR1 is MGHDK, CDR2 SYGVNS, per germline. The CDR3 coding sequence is TGTGCCAGCAGTGAATTGGGTTACCAAGAGACCCAGTACTTC. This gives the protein CASSELGYQETQYF.

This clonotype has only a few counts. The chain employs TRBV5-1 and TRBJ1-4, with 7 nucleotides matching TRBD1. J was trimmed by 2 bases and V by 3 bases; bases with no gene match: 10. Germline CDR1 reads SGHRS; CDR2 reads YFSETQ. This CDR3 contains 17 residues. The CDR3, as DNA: TGCGCCAGCAGCTCTTTGCCAACAGGGGCGACTAATGAAAAACTGTTTTTT. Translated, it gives CASSSLPTGATNEKLFF. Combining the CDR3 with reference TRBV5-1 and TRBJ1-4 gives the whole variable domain KAGVTQTPRYLIKTRGQQVTLSCSPISGHRSVSWYQQTPGQGLQFLFEYFSETQRNKGNFPGRFSGRQFSNSRSEMNVSTLELGDSALYLCASSSLPTGATNEKLFFGSGTQLSVL.

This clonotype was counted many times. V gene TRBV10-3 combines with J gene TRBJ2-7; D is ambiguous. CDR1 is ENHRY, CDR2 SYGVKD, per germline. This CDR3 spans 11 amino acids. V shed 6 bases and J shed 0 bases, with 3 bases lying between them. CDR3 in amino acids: CAISSSYEQYF. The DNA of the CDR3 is TGTGCCATCAGCAGCTCCTACGAGCAGTACTTC.

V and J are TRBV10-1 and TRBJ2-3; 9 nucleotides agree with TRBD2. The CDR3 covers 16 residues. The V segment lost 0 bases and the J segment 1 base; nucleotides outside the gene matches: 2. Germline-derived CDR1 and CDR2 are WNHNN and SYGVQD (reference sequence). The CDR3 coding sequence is TGCGCCAGCAGTGAGTCCGCTAGCGGGGGCACAGATACGCAGTATTTT. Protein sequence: CASSESASGGTDTQYF.

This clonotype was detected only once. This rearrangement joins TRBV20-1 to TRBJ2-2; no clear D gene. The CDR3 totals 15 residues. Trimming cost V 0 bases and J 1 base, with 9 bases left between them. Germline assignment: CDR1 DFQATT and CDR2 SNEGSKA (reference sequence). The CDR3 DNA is TGCAGTGCTAGAGATCCGGGCAAGAACACCGGGGAGCTGTTTTTT. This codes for CSARDPGKNTGELFF.

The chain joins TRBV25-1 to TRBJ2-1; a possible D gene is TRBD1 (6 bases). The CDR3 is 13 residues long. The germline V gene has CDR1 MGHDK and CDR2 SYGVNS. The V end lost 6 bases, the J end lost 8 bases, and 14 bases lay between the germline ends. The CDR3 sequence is CASSGQGHDEQFF. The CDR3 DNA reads TGTGCCAGCAGCGGCCAGGGACACGATGAGCAGTTCTTC.

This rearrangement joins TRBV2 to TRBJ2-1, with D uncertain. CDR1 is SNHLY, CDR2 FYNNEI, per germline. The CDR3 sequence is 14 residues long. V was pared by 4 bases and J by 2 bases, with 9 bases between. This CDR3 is CASSVSRTYNEQFF. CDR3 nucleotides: TGTGCCAGCAGTGTATCCAGGACCTACAATGAGCAGTTCTTC.

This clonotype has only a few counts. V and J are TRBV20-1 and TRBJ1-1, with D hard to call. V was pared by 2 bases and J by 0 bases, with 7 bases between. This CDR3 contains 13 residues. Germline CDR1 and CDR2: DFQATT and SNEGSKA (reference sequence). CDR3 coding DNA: TGCAGTGCTAGAACCTCACTGAACACTGAAGCTTTCTTT. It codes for CSARTSLNTEAFF.

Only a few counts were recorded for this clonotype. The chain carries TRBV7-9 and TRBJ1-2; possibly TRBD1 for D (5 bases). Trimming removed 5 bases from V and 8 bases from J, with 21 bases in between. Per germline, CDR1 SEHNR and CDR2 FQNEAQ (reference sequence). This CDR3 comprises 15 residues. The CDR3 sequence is CASSRVEQVTRGYTF. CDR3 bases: TGTGCCAGCAGCCGCGTTGAACAGGTGACGAGGGGCTACACCTTC.

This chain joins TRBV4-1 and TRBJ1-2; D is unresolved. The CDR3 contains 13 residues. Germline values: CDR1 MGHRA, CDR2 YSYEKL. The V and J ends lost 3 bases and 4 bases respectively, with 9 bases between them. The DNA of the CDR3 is TGCGCCAGCAGCCAGAGTTTCAGCTATGGCTACACCTTC. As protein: CASSQSFSYGYTF.

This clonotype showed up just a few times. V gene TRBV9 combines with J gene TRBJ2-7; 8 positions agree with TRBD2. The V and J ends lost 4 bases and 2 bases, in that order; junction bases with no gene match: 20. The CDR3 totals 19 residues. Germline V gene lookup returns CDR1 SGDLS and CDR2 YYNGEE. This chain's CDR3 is CASSFSGTSAYVWPYEQYF. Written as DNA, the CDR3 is TGTGCCAGCAGCTTCTCCGGGACTAGTGCCTATGTGTGGCCCTACGAGCAGTACTTC.

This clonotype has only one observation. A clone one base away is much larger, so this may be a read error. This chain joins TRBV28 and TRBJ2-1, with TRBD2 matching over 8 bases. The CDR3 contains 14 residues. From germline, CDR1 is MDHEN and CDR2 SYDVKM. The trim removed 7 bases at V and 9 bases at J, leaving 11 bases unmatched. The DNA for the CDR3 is TGTGCCAGCAATTTTGGCGGGAGGCCCGGTGAGCAGTTCTTC. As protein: CASNFGGRPGEQFF. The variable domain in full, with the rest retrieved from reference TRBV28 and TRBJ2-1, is DVKVTQSSRYLVKRTGEKVFLECVQDMDHENMFWYRQDPGLGLRLIYFSYDVKMKEKGDIPEGYSVSREKKERFSLILESASTNQTSMYLCASNFGGRPGEQFFGPGTRLTVL.

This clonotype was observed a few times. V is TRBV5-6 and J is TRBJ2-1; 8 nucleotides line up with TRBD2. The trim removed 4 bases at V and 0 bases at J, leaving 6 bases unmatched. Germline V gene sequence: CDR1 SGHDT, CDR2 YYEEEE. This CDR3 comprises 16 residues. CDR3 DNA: TGTGCCAGCAGCGTAGCGGGGAGAAACTCCTACAATGAGCAGTTCTTC. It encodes CASSVAGRNSYNEQFF.

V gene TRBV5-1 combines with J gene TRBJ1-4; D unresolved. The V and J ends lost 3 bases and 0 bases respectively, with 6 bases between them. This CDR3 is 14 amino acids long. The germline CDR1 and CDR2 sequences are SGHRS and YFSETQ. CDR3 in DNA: TGCGCCAGCAGCTCACCCCCAACTAATGAAAAACTGTTTTTT. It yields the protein CASSSPPTNEKLFF.

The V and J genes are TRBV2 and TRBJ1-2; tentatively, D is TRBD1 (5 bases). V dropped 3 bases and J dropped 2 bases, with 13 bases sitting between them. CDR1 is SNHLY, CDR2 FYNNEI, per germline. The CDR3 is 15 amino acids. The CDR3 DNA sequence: TGTGCCAGCAGTGATTACGGACGGGGGAACTATGGCTACACCTTC. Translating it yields CASSDYGRGNYGYTF.

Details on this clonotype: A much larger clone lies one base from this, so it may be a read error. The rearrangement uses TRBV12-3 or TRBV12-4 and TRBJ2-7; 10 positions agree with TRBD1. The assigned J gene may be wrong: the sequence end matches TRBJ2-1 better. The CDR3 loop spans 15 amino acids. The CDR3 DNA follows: TGTGCCAGCAGTTCCCGGGACAGGGGCTACATTGAGCAGTTCTTC. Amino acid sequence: CASSSRDRGYIEQFF.

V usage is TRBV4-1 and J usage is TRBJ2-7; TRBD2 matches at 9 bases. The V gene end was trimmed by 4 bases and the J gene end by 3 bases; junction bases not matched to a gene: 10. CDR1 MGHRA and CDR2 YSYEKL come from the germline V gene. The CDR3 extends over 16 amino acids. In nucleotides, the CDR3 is TGCGCCAGCAGCCCTTCCTTTAGCGGGAGACTCTACGAGCAGTACTTC. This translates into CASSPSFSGRLYEQYF.

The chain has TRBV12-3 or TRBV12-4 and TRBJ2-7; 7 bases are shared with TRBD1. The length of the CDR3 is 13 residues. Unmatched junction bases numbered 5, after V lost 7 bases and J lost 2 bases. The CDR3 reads CASTRDSTYEQYF. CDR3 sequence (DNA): TGTGCCAGCACCCGGGACAGTACCTACGAGCAGTACTTC.

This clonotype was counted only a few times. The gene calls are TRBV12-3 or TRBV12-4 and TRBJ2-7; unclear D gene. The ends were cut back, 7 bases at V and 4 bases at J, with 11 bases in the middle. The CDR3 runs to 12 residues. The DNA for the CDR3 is TGTGCCAGCACCAAACTTCCTTACGAGCAGTACTTC. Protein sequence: CASTKLPYEQYF.

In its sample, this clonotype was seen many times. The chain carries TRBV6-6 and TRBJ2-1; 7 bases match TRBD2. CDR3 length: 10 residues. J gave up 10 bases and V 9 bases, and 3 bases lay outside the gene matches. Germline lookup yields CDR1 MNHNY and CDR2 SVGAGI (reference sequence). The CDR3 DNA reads TGTGCCAGTGGGCGGGGGGAGCAGTTCTTC. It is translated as CASGRGEQFF.

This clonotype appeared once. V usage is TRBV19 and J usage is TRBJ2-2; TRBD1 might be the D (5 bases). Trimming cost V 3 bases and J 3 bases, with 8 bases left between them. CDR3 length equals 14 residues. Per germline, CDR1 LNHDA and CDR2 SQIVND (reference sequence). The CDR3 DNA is TGTGCCAGTAGTATTTGGACACACACCGGGGAGCTGTTTTTT. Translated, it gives CASSIWTHTGELFF.

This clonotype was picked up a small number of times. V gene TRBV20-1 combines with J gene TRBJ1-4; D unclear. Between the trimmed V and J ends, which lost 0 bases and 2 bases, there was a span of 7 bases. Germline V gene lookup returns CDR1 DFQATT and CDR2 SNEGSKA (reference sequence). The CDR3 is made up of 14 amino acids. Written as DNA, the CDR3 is TGCAGTGCTAGAGAGGCACCTACTAATGAAAAACTGTTTTTT. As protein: CSAREAPTNEKLFF.

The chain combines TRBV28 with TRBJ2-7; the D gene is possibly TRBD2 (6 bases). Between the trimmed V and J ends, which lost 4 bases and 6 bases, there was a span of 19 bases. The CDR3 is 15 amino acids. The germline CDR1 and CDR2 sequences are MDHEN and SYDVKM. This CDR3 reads CASSSQQGREIEQYF. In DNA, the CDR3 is TGTGCCAGCAGTTCCCAGCAGGGCCGGGAGATCGAGCAGTACTTC.

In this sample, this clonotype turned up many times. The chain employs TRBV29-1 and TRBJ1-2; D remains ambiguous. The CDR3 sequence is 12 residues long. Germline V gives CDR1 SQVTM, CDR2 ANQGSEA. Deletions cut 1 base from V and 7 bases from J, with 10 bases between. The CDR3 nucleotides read TGCAGCGTTGAAGTCGGGAACCGTGGCTACACCTTC. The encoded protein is CSVEVGNRGYTF.

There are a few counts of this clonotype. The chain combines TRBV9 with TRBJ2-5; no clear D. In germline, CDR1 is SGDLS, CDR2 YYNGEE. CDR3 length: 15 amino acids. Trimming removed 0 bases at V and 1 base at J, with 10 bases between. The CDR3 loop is CASSVGARFQETQYF. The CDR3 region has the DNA TGTGCCAGCAGCGTAGGGGCTAGGTTCCAAGAGACCCAGTACTTC.

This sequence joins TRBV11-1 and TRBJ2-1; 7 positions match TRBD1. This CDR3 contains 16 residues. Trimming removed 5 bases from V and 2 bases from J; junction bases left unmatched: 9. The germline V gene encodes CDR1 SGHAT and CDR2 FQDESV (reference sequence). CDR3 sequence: CASSPIEGAAYNEQFF. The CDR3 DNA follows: TGTGCCAGCAGCCCAATTGAGGGGGCTGCCTACAATGAGCAGTTCTTC.

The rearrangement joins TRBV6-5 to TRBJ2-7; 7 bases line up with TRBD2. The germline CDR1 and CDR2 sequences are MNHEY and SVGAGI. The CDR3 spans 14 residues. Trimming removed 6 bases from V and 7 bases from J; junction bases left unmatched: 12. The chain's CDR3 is CASRSGTTYNEQYF. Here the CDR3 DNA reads TGTGCCAGCAGATCCGGGACTACTTACAATGAGCAGTACTTC.